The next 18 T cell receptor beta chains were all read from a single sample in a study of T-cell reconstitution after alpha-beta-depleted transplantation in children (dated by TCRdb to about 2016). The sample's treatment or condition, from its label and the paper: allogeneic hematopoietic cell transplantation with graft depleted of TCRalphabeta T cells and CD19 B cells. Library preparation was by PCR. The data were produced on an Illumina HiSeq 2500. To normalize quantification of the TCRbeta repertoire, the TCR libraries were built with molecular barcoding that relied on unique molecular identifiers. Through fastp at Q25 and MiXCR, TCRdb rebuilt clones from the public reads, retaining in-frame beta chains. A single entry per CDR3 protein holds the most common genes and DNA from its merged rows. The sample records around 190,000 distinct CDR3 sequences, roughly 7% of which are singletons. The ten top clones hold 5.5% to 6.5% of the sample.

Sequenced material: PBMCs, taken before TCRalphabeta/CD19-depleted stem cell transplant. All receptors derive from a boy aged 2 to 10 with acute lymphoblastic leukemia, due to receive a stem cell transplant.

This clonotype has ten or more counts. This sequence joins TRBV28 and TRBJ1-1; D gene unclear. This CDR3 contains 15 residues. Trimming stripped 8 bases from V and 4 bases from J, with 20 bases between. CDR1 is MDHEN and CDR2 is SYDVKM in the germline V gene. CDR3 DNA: TGTGCCAGCCGACCCGCTGGGCTAATTCGCACTGAAGCTTTCTTT. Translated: CASRPAGLIRTEAFF.

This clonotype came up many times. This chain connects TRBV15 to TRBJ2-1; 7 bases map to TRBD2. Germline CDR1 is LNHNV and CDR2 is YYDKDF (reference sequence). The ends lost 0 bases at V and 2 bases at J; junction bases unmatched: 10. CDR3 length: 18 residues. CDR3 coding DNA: TGTGCCACCAGCAGAGATCGGAGTAAAGCGGGGACCTACAATGAGCAGTTCTTC. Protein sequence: CATSRDRSKAGTYNEQFF.

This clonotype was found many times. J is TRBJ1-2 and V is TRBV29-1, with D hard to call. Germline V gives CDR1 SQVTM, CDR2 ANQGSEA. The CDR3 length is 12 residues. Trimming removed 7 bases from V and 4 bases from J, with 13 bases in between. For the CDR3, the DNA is TGCAGCGCTCTAAGCGGGAGCTATGGCTACACCTTC. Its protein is CSALSGSYGYTF. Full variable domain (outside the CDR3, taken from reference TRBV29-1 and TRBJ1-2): SAVISQKPSRDICQRGTSLTIQCQVDSQVTMMFWYRQQPGQSLTLIATANQGSEATYESGFVIDKFPISRPNLTFSTLTVSNMSPEDSSIYLCSALSGSYGYTFGSGTRLTVV.

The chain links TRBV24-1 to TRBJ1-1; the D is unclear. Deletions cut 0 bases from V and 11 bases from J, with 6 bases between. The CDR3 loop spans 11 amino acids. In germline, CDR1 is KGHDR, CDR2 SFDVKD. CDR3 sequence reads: CATSDLGNAFF. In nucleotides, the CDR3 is TGTGCCACCAGTGATTTGGGGAACGCTTTCTTT.

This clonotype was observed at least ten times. The DNA of the CDR3 is TGCGCCAGCAGCTTCGTGGGGGGCATCGAGCAGTTCTTC. Protein product: CASSFVGGIEQFF. V is TRBV5-1 and J is TRBJ2-1; the D gene could be TRBD1 or TRBD2 (6 bases each). The CDR3 consists of 13 residues. V gave up 2 bases and J gave up 10 bases, with 13 bases separating them. CDR1 is SGHRS and CDR2 is YFSETQ in the germline V gene.

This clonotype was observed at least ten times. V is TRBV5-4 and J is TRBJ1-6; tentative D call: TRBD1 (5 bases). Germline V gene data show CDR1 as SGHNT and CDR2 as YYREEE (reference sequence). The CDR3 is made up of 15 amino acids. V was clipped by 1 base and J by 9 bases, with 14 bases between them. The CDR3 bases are TGTGCCAGCAGCTTGTTTGGGGGTGGGTTTTCACCCCTCCACTTT. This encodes CASSLFGGGFSPLHF.

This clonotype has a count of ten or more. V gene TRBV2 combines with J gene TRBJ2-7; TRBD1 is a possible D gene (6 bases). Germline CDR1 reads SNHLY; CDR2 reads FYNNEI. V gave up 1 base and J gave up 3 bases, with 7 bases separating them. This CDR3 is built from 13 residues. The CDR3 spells CASSEGTVYEQYF. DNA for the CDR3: TGTGCCAGCAGTGAAGGGACAGTCTACGAGCAGTACTTC.

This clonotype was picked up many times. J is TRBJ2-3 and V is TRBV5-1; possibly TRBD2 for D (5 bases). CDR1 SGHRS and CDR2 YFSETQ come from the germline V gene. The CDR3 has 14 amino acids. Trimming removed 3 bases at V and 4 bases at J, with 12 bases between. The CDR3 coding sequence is TGCGCCAGCAGCTCTACCTACGGGGCAGATACGCAGTATTTT. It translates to CASSSTYGADTQYF.

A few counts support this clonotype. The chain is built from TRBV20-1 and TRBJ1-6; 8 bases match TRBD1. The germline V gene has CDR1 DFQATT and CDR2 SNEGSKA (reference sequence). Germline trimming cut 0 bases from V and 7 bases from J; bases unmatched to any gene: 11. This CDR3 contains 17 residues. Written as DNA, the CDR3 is TGCAGTGCTAGAGATCTCCAAGGACAGGGAATGAATTCACCCCTCCACTTT. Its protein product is CSARDLQGQGMNSPLHF.

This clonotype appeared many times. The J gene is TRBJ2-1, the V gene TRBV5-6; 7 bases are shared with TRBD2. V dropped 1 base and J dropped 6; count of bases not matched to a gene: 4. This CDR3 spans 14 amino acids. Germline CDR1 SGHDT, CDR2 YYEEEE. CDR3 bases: TGTGCCAGCAGCTTGCTGACTAGCCCCAATGAGCAGTTCTTC. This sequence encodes CASSLLTSPNEQFF.

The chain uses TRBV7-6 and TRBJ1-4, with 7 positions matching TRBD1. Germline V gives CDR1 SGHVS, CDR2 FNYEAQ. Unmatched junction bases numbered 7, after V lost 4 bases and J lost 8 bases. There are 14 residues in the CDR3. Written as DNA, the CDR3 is TGTGCCAGCAGCTCTGAGGGGGCCCGGGAAAAACTGTTTTTT. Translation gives CASSSEGAREKLFF.

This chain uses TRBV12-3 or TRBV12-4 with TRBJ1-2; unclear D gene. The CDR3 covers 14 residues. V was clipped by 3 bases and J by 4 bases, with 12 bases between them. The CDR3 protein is CASSFGTSLYGYTF. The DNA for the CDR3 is TGTGCCAGCAGTTTTGGCACGAGTCTCTATGGCTACACCTTC.

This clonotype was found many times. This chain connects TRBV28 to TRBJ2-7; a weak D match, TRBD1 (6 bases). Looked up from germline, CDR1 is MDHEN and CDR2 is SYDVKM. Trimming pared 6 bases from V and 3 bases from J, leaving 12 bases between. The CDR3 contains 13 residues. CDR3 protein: CASRPGQSYEQYF. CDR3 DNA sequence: TGTGCCAGCAGGCCTGGACAGAGCTACGAGCAGTACTTC.

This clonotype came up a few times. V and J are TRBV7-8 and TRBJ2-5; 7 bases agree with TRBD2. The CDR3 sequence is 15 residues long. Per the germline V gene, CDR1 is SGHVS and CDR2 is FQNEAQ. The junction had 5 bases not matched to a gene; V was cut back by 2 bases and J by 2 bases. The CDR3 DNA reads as TGTGCCAGCAGCTTAAGCGGGATAGTTCAAGAGACCCAGTACTTC. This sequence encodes CASSLSGIVQETQYF.

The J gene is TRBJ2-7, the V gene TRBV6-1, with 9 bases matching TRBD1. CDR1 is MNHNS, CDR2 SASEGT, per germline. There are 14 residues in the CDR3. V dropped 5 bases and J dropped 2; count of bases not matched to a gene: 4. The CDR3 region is CASSTGGITYEQYF. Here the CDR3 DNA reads TGTGCCAGCAGTACAGGGGGCATAACCTACGAGCAGTACTTC.

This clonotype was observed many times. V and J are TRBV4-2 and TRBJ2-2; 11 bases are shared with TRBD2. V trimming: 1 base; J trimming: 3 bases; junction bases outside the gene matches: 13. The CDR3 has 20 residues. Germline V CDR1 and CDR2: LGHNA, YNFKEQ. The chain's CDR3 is CASSQVWGLAGGQYTGELFF. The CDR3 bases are TGTGCCAGCAGCCAAGTGTGGGGGCTAGCGGGGGGTCAATACACCGGGGAGCTGTTTTTT.

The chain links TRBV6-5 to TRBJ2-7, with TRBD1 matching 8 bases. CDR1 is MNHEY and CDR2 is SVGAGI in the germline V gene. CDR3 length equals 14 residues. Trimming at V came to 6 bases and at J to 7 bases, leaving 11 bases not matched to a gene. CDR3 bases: TGTGCCAGCAGACAAACCGGGACAGGTGGGGAGCAGTACTTC. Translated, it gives CASRQTGTGGEQYF.

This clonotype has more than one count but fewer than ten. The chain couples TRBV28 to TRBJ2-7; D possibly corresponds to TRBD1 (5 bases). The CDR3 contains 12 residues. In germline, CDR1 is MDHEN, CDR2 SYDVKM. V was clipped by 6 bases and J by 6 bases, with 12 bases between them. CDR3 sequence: CASRQGSGEQYF. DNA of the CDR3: TGTGCCAGCAGGCAGGGCTCCGGCGAGCAGTACTTC.